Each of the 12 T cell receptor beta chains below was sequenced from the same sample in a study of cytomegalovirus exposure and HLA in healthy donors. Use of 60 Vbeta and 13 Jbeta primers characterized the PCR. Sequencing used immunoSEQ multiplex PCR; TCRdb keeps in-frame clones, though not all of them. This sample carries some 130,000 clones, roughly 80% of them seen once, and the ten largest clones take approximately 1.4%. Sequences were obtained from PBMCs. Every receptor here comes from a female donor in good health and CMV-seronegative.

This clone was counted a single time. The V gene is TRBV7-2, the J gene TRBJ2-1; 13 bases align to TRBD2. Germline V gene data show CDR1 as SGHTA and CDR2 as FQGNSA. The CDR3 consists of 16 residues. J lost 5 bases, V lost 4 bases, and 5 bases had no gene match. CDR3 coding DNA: TGTGCCAGCAGCTACCTAGGACTAGCGGGAGACAATGAGCAGTTCTTC. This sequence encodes CASSYLGLAGDNEQFF.

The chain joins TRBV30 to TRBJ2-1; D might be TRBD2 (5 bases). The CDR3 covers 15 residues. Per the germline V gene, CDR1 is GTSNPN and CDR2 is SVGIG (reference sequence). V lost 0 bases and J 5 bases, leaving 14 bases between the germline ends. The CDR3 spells CAWSVGGSGNNEQFF. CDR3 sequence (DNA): TGTGCCTGGAGTGTAGGTGGGAGTGGAAACAATGAGCAGTTCTTC.

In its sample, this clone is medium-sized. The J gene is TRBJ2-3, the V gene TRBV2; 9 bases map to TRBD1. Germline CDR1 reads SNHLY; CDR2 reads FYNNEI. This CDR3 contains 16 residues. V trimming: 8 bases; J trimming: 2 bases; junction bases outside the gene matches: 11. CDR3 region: CASVHTGTGTTDTQYF. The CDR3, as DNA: TGTGCCAGCGTTCACACCGGGACAGGGACCACAGATACGCAGTATTTT.

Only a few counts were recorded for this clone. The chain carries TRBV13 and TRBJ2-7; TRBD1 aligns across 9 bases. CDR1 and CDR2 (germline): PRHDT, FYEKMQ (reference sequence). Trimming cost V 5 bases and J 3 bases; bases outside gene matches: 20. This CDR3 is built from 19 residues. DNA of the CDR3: TGTGCCAGCAGCGGCGAGAAAAGCTTAACCGGGACAGGGTTCTACGAGCAGTACTTC. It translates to CASSGEKSLTGTGFYEQYF.

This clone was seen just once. CDR3 bases: TGTGGGACAGGGAAAGCTTTCTTT. Its protein is CGTGKAFF. J is TRBJ1-1 and V is TRBV7-9; the match to TRBD1 covers 8 bases. Germline loops: CDR1 SEHNR, CDR2 FQNEAQ (reference sequence). The CDR3 sequence is 8 residues long.

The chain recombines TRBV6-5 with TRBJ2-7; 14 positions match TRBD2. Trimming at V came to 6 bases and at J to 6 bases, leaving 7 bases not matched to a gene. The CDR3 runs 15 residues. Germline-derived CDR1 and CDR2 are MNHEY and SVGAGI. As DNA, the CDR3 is TGTGCCAGCAGCAGCTTCGGACTAGCGGGAGGCGAGCAGTACTTC. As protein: CASSSFGLAGGEQYF.

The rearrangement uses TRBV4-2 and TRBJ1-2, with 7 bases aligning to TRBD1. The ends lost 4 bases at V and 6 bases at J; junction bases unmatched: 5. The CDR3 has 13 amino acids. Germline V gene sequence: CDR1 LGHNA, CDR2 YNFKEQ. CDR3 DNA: TGTGCCAGCAGCCCCGGGACAGTAAATGGCTACACCTTC. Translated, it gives CASSPGTVNGYTF.

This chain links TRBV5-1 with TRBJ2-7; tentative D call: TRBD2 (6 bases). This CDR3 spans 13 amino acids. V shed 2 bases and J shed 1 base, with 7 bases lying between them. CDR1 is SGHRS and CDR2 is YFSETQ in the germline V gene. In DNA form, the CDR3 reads TGCGCCAGCAGCTTCGGGGGATCCTACGAGCAGTACTTC. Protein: CASSFGGSYEQYF.

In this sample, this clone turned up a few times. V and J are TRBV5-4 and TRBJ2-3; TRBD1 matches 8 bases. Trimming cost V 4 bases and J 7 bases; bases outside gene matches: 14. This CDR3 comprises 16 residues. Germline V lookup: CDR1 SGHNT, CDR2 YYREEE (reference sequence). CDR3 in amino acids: CASSLRTGGFPNTQYF. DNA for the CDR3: TGTGCCAGCAGCCTAAGAACAGGGGGTTTCCCCAATACGCAGTATTTT.

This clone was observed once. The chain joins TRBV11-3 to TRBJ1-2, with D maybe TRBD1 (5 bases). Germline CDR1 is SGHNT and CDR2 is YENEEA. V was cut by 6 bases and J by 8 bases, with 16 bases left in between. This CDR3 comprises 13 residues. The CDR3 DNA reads TGTGCCAGCAGTCAGTCGCGGGGCGAAGGCTACACCTTC. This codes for CASSQSRGEGYTF.

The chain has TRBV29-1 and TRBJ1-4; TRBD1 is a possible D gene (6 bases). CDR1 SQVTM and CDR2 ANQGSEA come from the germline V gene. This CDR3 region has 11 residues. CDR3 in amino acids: CVGQYNEKLFF. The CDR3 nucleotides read TGCGTTGGACAGTATAATGAAAAACTGTTTTTT.

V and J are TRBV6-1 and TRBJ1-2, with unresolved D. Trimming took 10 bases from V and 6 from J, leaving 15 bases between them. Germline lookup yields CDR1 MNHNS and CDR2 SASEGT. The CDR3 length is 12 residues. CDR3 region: CATRFREHGYTF. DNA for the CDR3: TGTGCCACTCGCTTCCGGGAGCATGGCTACACCTTC.